This T cell receptor beta chain derives from a study of T cell responses to AZD1222 COVID-19 vaccine listed by TCRdb under 2021. With regard to the full study: Because spike-specific TCR depth and breadth did not differ between the two schedules, AZD1222 recipients who got a second dose at roughly 4 weeks were pooled with those who got a second dose at roughly 12 weeks. TCR sequencing was performed for roughly 240 trial participants, of whom around 200 were given two doses of AZD1222 and 26 were given two doses of MenACWY control vaccine. Trial participants were enrolled by age into 18-55, 56-69 and 70-plus year subgroups, with approximately 150, 28 and 58 TCR-sequenced participants respectively. Findings and caveats that apply to the study as a whole: Participants were mostly white British, with more females than males. The authors suggested clonal diversity may have been underestimated. After two AZD1222 doses, spike-specific TCR breadth and depth were significantly higher than at day 0 and than in MenACWY recipients. The 56-69-year group was small, and its depth increase did not reach significance, likely because of low power. Conclusions about previously exposed vaccinees were limited because only a handful of AZD1222 recipients were SARS-CoV-2 seropositive at baseline. No day 14 peak-response samples were available, so repertoires were characterized only after the peak T cell response. Reportedly, close to half of the unique spike-specific TCRs recognized epitopes lying outside the regions that are mutated in the B.1.351 and B.1.1.7 variants. The vaccine-associated CD4 TCRs covered the entire spike protein, and the dominant responses fell in regions 160-218 and 743-854.

This sample's time point label indicates: baseline before first vaccination. The vaccinee samples were drawn from two UK trials, COV001 and COV002, one of which was a single-blind randomized controlled phase 2/3 trial testing AZD1222 (ChAdOx1 nCoV-19) in healthy adults. For TCRbeta chain sequencing, PBMC samples from trial participants were taken at day 0 and at day 28 after the second dose. The CDR3 regions of human TCRbeta chains were analyzed by immunosequencing. As for the original processing: TCRs in the repertoires were compared against a reference library of SARS-CoV-2-specific TCRs that had been generated with the MIRA antigen-specificity platform. Breadth was defined as the fraction of unique TCRs that were SARS-CoV-2-associated. Depth was defined as the fraction of total T cells that were SARS-CoV-2-associated. Using the MIRA data, every spike-specific TCR was mapped to the spike region that the TCR reacted to and assigned to either a CD4 or a CD8 class. Log10-transformed breadth and depth values were compared by one-way ANOVA with Sidak's multiple comparisons tests. Not all clones reach the TCRdb copy of this immuneACCESS table, which keeps in-frame sequences only. Checked studies attribute under half of the gap to unresolved V genes and leave the rest unexplained. V, J and clone size are taken as reported in that table, and D and trimming were inferred from the DNA itself. This sample gives 100,000 or so clones in total; around 80% of them show up just once. Together, the top ten hold approximately 5% of the sample.

Points on this clone: It lacks a known antigen. Base quality data are lacking; no much larger clone is found one base away.

This receptor was taken from an adult in good health. The sample in question was peripheral blood, obtained on day 0 of AZD1222 vaccination.

The CDR3 corresponds to CASSLTGGPTGELFF. The DNA reads TGTGCCAGCAGCTTGACGGGGGGGCCGACCGGGGAGCTGTTTTTT. The sequence links TRBV7-9 to TRBJ2-2; 8 bases in between match TRBD2. Spanning cysteine to phenylalanine, the CDR3 consists of 15 amino acids. The kept DNA is CDR3 alone, 45 bases in frame from the first base. V and J are trimmed by 3 bases and 5 bases, and the gene matches miss 5 bases of the junction. The germline V gene (reference sequence) sets CDR1 to SEHNR and CDR2 to FQNEAQ. With the rest looked up from the reference TRBV7-9 and TRBJ2-2 genes rather than sequenced, the full variable domain is DTGVSQNPRHKITKRGQNVTFRCDPISEHNRLYWYRQTLGQGPEFLTYFQNEAQLEKSRLLSDRFSAERPKGSFSTLEIQRTEQGDSAMYLCASSLTGGPTGELFFGEGSRLTVL.